The next 18 T cell receptor beta chains were all read from a single sample in a study of T-cell reconstitution after alpha-beta-depleted transplantation in children (dated by TCRdb to 2016 to 2017). The library was built by means of PCR. Sequenced using an Illumina HiSeq 2500. TCR libraries were prepared with molecular barcoding, using unique molecular identifiers to normalize TCRbeta repertoire quantification. TCRdb cleaned the public reads at Q25 with fastp, built clones with MiXCR and kept in-frame beta chains. A single entry per CDR3 protein holds the most common genes and DNA from its merged rows. The sample profile shows fewer than 550,000 distinct CDR3 sequences; over 9.5% of them were found once. The ten largest clones add up to 2% to 2.5% of the sample. In light of the paper, this sample's treatment or condition label describes: allogeneic hematopoietic cell transplantation with graft depleted of TCRalphabeta T cells and CD19 B cells.

Sequenced here: PBMCs, sampled before TCRalphabeta/CD19-depleted stem cell transplant. Receptors were obtained from a child younger than 10 with inherited bone marrow failure, due to receive a stem cell transplant.

This chain connects TRBV29-1 to TRBJ2-5; possibly TRBD2 for D (5 bases). CDR1 and CDR2 from the germline V gene are SQVTM and ANQGSEA. The CDR3 sequence is 11 residues long. Deletions cut 6 bases from V and 2 bases from J, with 7 bases between. CDR3: CSVGDQETQYF. The CDR3, as DNA: TGCAGCGTGGGAGATCAAGAGACCCAGTACTTC.

This clonotype was observed many times. The gene calls are TRBV5-1 and TRBJ2-1; 11 nucleotides match TRBD2. The germline V gene has CDR1 SGHRS and CDR2 YFSETQ. V dropped 5 bases and J dropped 9; count of bases not matched to a gene: 7. This CDR3 comprises 14 residues. CDR3 coding DNA: TGCGCCAGCAGACTGACACTAGCGGGAGCTGAGCAGTTCTTC. The encoded protein is CASRLTLAGAEQFF.

The chain employs TRBV7-2 and TRBJ2-1, with 9 bases matching TRBD2. V shed 2 bases, J shed 9 bases, and the junction held 11 bases outside the gene matches. The CDR3 totals 16 residues. Germline-derived CDR1 and CDR2 are SGHTA and FQGNSA. The chain's CDR3 is CASSLILAGPRSEQFF. The DNA for the CDR3 is TGTGCCAGCAGCTTAATTCTAGCGGGGCCCCGAAGTGAGCAGTTCTTC. Filled out from reference TRBV7-2 and TRBJ2-1, the complete variable domain reads GAGVSQSPSNKVTEKGKDVELRCDPISGHTALYWYRQSLGQGLEFLIYFQGNSAPDKSGLPSDRFSAERTGGSVSTLTIQRTQQEDSAVYLCASSLILAGPRSEQFFGPGTRLTVL.

This clonotype has at least ten counts. This rearrangement joins TRBV29-1 to TRBJ2-1; D may match TRBD1 or TRBD2 (5 bases each). V was shortened by 6 bases and J by 8 bases, with 17 bases between the two germline ends. This CDR3 has 13 amino acids. Germline CDR1 is SQVTM and CDR2 is ANQGSEA. Here the CDR3 reads CSVLNWGSYEQFF. The CDR3 bases are TGCAGCGTACTCAACTGGGGGTCCTATGAGCAGTTCTTC.

This clonotype was seen repeatedly, ten times or more. V usage is TRBV7-6 and J usage is TRBJ2-5; D call uncertain. CDR3 size: 18 residues. The V end was cut by 5 bases, the J end by 2 bases, with 24 bases between. Germline V gives CDR1 SGHVS, CDR2 FNYEAQ. The DNA for the CDR3 is TGTGCCAGCAGCCCTACCCTCGGCGGTGACGAACCGCAAGAGACCCAGTACTTC. This gives the protein CASSPTLGGDEPQETQYF.

This clonotype was counted at least ten times. The chain recombines TRBV4-3 with TRBJ2-1, with 8 bases fitting TRBD1. CDR1 and CDR2 from the germline V gene are LGHNA and YSLEER. The V gene end was trimmed by 4 bases and the J gene end by 15 bases; junction bases not matched to a gene: 14. CDR3 length: 14 amino acids. DNA for the CDR3: TGCGCCAGCAGCCTAGATATTTTGGGACAGGAGACGTTCTTC. It codes for CASSLDILGQETFF.

This clonotype was seen only a few times. This chain connects TRBV28 to TRBJ2-1; D uncertain. Trimming shortened V by 5 bases and J by 4 bases, and 15 bases separated the two germline ends. The V gene's germline CDR1 is MDHEN and CDR2 SYDVKM. There are 15 residues in the CDR3. This chain's CDR3 is CASSPTGNRYNEQFF. DNA for the CDR3: TGTGCCAGCAGTCCGACTGGAAATAGGTACAATGAGCAGTTCTTC.

The CDR3 region is CATSDGSYYNEQFF. DNA of the CDR3: TGTGCCACCAGTGATGGTTCCTACTACAATGAGCAGTTCTTC. The chain carries TRBV24-1 and TRBJ2-1, with unresolved D. With 3 bases removed from V and 3 bases from J, the gap between germline ends came to 8 bases. This CDR3 has 14 residues. The germline gives CDR1 KGHDR, CDR2 SFDVKD.

This clonotype was seen many times. The rearrangement uses TRBV13 and TRBJ2-3; 9 bases agree with TRBD1. Germline trimming cut 4 bases from V and 5 bases from J; bases unmatched to any gene: 7. The germline gives CDR1 PRHDT, CDR2 FYEKMQ (reference sequence). The CDR3 extends over 15 amino acids. This CDR3 reads CASSSTGQGEDTQYF. Written as DNA, the CDR3 is TGTGCCAGCAGCTCTACGGGACAGGGTGAAGATACGCAGTATTTT. Full variable domain (outside the CDR3, taken from reference TRBV13 and TRBJ2-3): AAGVIQSPRHLIKEKRETATLKCYPIPRHDTVYWYQQGPGQDPQFLISFYEKMQSDKGSIPDRFSAQQFSDYHSELNMSSLELGDSALYFCASSSTGQGEDTQYFGPGTRLTVL.

This clonotype was seen repeatedly, ten times or more. V usage is TRBV5-6 and J usage is TRBJ2-7, with D hard to call. Germline V gene sequence: CDR1 SGHDT, CDR2 YYEEEE. This CDR3 has 13 amino acids. V was clipped by 1 base and J by 0 bases, with 5 bases between them. CDR3 in amino acids: CASSLKDSYEQYF. The CDR3 DNA reads TGTGCCAGCAGCTTGAAGGACTCCTACGAGCAGTACTTC.

This clonotype was picked up a small number of times. The chain is built from TRBV20-1 and TRBJ2-3, with 7 bases that match TRBD2. The V segment lost 6 bases and the J segment 0 bases; nucleotides outside the gene matches: 15. Germline CDR1 and CDR2: DFQATT and SNEGSKA (reference sequence). CDR3 length: 17 residues. The CDR3 bases are TGCAGTGCGGGGGGGGACTCATCAGGATTTAGCACAGATACGCAGTATTTT. It yields the protein CSAGGDSSGFSTDTQYF.

This clonotype appeared many times. Relative to the germline gene, one junction end is altered; a read error may explain this. The V gene is TRBV20-1, the J gene TRBJ2-1; the match to TRBD2 covers 9 bases. This CDR3 comprises 17 residues. Germline-derived CDR1 and CDR2 are DFQATT and SNEGSKA (reference sequence). The CDR3 protein is CSARVGSGSKSYNEQFF. DNA of the CDR3: TGCAGTGCGAGAGTCGGTAGCGGGAGTAAATCCTACAATGAGCAGTTCTTC.

To note about this clonotype: One base away lies a much larger clone, so this may be a sequencing read error. As the CDR3 is not closed by the conserved phenylalanine or tryptophan, this likely results from a read error. V gene TRBV4-3 combines with J gene TRBJ2-7, with TRBD2 matching 11 bases. Germline CDR1 and CDR2: LGHNA and YSLEER. The CDR3 runs 19 residues. After removal of 4 bases from V and 2 bases from J, the junction contained 16 bases not matched to a gene. The CDR3 is CASSLKTKSGLAEPYEQYL. The CDR3 DNA reads TGCGCCAGCAGCCTAAAAACTAAATCGGGACTAGCGGAACCCTACGAGCAGTACCTC.

This clonotype was recorded at least ten times. V and J are TRBV3-1 and TRBJ2-3, with D hard to call. With 10 bases removed from V and 4 bases from J, the gap between germline ends came to 15 bases. The CDR3 covers 13 residues. Germline V gene data show CDR1 as LGHDT and CDR2 as YNNKEL (reference sequence). The CDR3 DNA reads TGTGCCACCCCTTCCGTAGGGCCAGATACGCAGTATTTT. Its translation: CATPSVGPDTQYF.

This clonotype was recorded many times. The chain is built from TRBV6-5 and TRBJ1-1; D is undetermined. Looked up from germline, CDR1 is MNHEY and CDR2 is SVGAGI. With 6 bases removed from V and 7 bases from J, the gap between germline ends came to 9 bases. CDR3 length equals 11 residues. The CDR3 region has the DNA TGTGCCAGCAGGGGATCAGGTGAAGCTTTCTTT. Protein product: CASRGSGEAFF.

This clonotype has a count of ten or more. The chain employs TRBV6-2 or TRBV6-3 and TRBJ2-3, with D maybe TRBD2 (6 bases). In germline, CDR1 is MNHEY, CDR2 SVGEGT. The CDR3 is 15 amino acids. Trimming shortened V by 2 bases and J by 4 bases, and 13 bases separated the two germline ends. The CDR3 nucleotides read TGTGCCAGCAGTTACGTCGCCGGGAGTGCAGATACGCAGTATTTT. Translating it yields CASSYVAGSADTQYF.

There are a few counts of this clonotype. V is TRBV20-1 and J is TRBJ2-7; D unclear. CDR3 size: 12 residues. Trimming stripped 0 bases from V and 7 bases from J, with 10 bases between. CDR1 and CDR2 (germline): DFQATT, SNEGSKA (reference sequence). This CDR3 is CSAREGLWEQYF. The CDR3 nucleotides are TGCAGTGCTAGAGAGGGCCTATGGGAGCAGTACTTC.

The gene calls are TRBV7-9 and TRBJ2-6, with D possibly TRBD1 on 5 matching bases. Trimming cost V 5 bases and J 0 bases, with 26 bases left between them. Germline-derived CDR1 and CDR2 are SEHNR and FQNEAQ (reference sequence). The CDR3 runs to 21 residues. CDR3 protein: CASSPGLNIDSPSSGANVLTF. CDR3 coding DNA: TGTGCCAGCAGCCCAGGCCTAAACATCGACAGCCCCTCCTCTGGGGCCAACGTCCTGACTTTC.